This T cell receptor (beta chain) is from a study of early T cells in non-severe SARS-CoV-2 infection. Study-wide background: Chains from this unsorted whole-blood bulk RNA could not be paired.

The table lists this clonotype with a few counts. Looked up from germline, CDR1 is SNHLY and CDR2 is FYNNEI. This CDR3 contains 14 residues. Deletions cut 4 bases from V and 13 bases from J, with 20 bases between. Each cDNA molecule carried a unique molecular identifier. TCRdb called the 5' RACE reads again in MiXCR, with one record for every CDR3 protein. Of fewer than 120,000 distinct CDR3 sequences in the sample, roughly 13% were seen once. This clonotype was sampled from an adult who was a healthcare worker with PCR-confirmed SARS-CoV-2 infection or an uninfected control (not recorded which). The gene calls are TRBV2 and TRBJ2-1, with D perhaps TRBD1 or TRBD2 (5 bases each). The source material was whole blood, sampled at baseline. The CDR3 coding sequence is TGTGCCAGCAGTGGGGGGAATCTTGGCGGTGGACAGTTCTTC. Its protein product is CASSGGNLGGGQFF.